Listed here are 9 T cell receptor beta chains from one sample, sequenced in a study of spatial heterogeneity in lung cancer. Indicated time point: sample taken at primary tumor resection. TCRdb fed the 5' RACE reads into MiXCR, producing one record per CDR3 protein. The table has 13,000 to 15,000 distinct CDR3 sequences, around 4.7% seen once. Points from the study as a whole: Expanded intratumoral alpha and beta TCR counts tracked tumor mutation counts.

These TCRs are of unknown antigen specificity. The material was lung tumor tissue, obtained at surgery. These receptors originate from a female donor with early-stage non-small cell lung cancer.

This clonotype was observed at least ten times. The library was built for alpha chains, so this beta chain is an off-target read and its size means little. This chain connects TRBV5-1 to TRBJ2-6; TRBD1 is a possible D gene (6 bases). Trimming cost V 4 bases and J 1 base, with 12 bases left between them. This CDR3 comprises 16 residues. Germline V gene sequence: CDR1 SGHRS, CDR2 YFSETQ. The CDR3 DNA reads TGCGCCAGCAGCCCGGGACATTCTTCTGGGGCCAACGTCCTGACTTTC. As protein: CASSPGHSSGANVLTF.

This clonotype showed up many times. This beta chain came through as a stray read in a library set up for alpha chains, and its size says little. V usage is TRBV27 and J usage is TRBJ1-5; D might be TRBD1 (5 bases). CDR3 length: 15 residues. V was clipped by 1 base and J by 1 base, with 8 bases between them. The V gene's germline CDR1 is MNHEY and CDR2 SMNVEV (reference sequence). The CDR3 spells CASSLFAGSNQPQHF. DNA for the CDR3: TGTGCCAGCAGTTTATTTGCAGGGAGCAATCAGCCCCAGCATTTT.

This clonotype was detected ten times or more. Found in a library prepared for alpha chains, this beta chain is an off-target read, and its abundance has little meaning. The V and J genes are TRBV19 and TRBJ1-1, with unresolved D. Trimming removed 3 bases from V and 0 bases from J, with 11 bases in between. The CDR3 runs to 15 residues. Per germline, CDR1 LNHDA and CDR2 SQIVND (reference sequence). The CDR3 loop reads CASSIRLTLNTEAFF. CDR3 sequence (DNA): TGTGCCAGTAGTATCCGACTAACTTTGAACACTGAAGCTTTCTTT.

In its sample, this clonotype was seen a few times. A library made for alpha chains picked up this beta chain off target, so its size means little. The chain recombines TRBV6-5 with TRBJ2-7; 7 nucleotides align to TRBD1. This CDR3 has 14 residues. The ends lost 5 bases at V and 0 bases at J; junction bases unmatched: 4. Germline V gene lookup returns CDR1 MNHEY and CDR2 SVGAGI. The CDR3 DNA reads TGTGCCAGCAGTACCTCAGGGGGCTCCTACGAGCAGTACTTC. It encodes CASSTSGGSYEQYF.

In its sample, this clonotype was seen many times. Found in a library prepared for alpha chains, this beta chain is an off-target read, and its abundance has little meaning. V gene TRBV25-1 combines with J gene TRBJ1-6; D is undetermined. The CDR3 is 15 residues long. V was cut by 0 bases and J by 8 bases, with 11 bases left in between. Germline CDR1 MGHDK, CDR2 SYGVNS. In nucleotides, the CDR3 is TGTGCCAGCAGTGAATATCGGGTACGCGATTCACCCCTCCACTTT. Protein product: CASSEYRVRDSPLHF. Using reference TRBV25-1 and TRBJ1-6 for the parts outside the CDR3, the full variable domain is EADIYQTPRYLVIGTGKKITLECSQTMGHDKMYWYQQDPGMELHLIHYSYGVNSTEKGDLSSESTVSRIRTEHFPLTLESARPSHTSQYLCASSEYRVRDSPLHFGNGTRLTVT.

This clonotype has ten or more counts. This beta chain is a stray sequence in a library constructed for alpha chains; its clone size is not meaningful. The chain's CDR3 is CASSLQSGDSYEQYF. CDR3 coding DNA: TGTGCCAGCAGCTTACAGAGCGGGGACTCCTACGAGCAGTACTTC. The J gene is TRBJ2-7, the V gene TRBV7-8; TRBD2 agrees at 7 bases. CDR1 and CDR2 (germline): SGHVS, FQNEAQ. V shed 2 bases and J 0 bases; nucleotides not matched to a gene: 4. The CDR3 has 15 residues.

This clonotype came up many times. This beta chain turned up in a library designed for alpha chains; as an off-target read, its abundance says little. This sequence joins TRBV18 and TRBJ2-1; D is undetermined. Trimming cost V 3 bases and J 10 bases, with 10 bases left between them. The CDR3 has 12 amino acids. Germline V gives CDR1 KGHSH, CDR2 LQKENI. The CDR3 sequence is CASSPAREEQFF. CDR3 coding DNA: TGTGCCAGCTCACCGGCAAGGGAAGAGCAGTTCTTC. The entire variable domain, with the rest obtained from reference TRBV18 and TRBJ2-1, is as follows: NAGVMQNPRHLVRRRGQEARLRCSPMKGHSHVYWYRQLPEEGLKFMVYLQKENIIDESGMPKERFSAEFPKEGPSILRIQQVVRGDSAAYFCASSPAREEQFFGPGTRLTVL.

This clonotype is classed as medium-sized (0.01 to 0.1%). This beta chain is an unintended read in a library built for alpha chains; its size means little. The chain recombines TRBV24-1 with TRBJ1-2, with D possibly TRBD1 on 5 matching bases. Looked up from germline, CDR1 is KGHDR and CDR2 is SFDVKD. V lost 1 base and J lost 4, with 6 bases in between. This CDR3 comprises 13 residues. CDR3 bases: TGTGCCACCAGTGATTTCGGGGGCTATGGCTACACCTTC. Translating gives CATSDFGGYGYTF.

This clonotype was counted at least ten times. Because the library targeted alpha chains, this beta chain is an off-target read whose size means little. The rearrangement joins TRBV6-2 or TRBV6-3 to TRBJ1-1, with D unclear. V lost 6 bases and J lost 4, with 9 bases in between. The CDR3 consists of 12 residues. Germline-derived CDR1 and CDR2 are MNHEY and SVGEGT. The CDR3 DNA reads as TGTGCCAGCAGCCAAAGGGTCACTGAAGCTTTCTTT. Residues: CASSQRVTEAFF.